The 23 T cell receptor beta chains below all came from one sample that was sequenced in a study of blood T cell repertoires in COVID-19. The method was immunoSEQ multiplex PCR; TCRdb's version includes in-frame clones alone and lacks a portion of them. The sample records about 170,000 clones, around four fifths being singletons. Sequenced: PBMCs or T cells enriched from blood (not recorded which). Receptors were obtained from a woman aged 50 to 65 who had recovered from COVID-19.

The chain recombines TRBV6-5 with TRBJ1-5; possible D gene TRBD1, 5 bases. This CDR3 contains 14 residues. Germline CDR1 is MNHEY and CDR2 is SVGAGI. The V end was cut by 6 bases, the J end by 9 bases, with 18 bases between. CDR3 loop: CASRGNGGRRPQHF. The CDR3 DNA is TGTGCCAGCAGGGGGAATGGGGGGAGGAGGCCCCAGCATTTT.

V usage is TRBV24-1 and J usage is TRBJ1-3; D not resolved. The CDR3 runs 14 residues. With 4 bases removed from V and 7 bases from J, the gap between germline ends came to 13 bases. The germline CDR1 and CDR2 sequences are KGHDR and SFDVKD. The CDR3 loop is CATSDPQTGNTIYF. CDR3 bases: TGTGCCACCAGTGACCCTCAAACGGGGAACACCATATATTTT.

The chain carries TRBV29-1 and TRBJ2-2; D is possibly TRBD1 (5 bases). V lost 4 bases to trimming and J lost 7 bases, with 10 bases between them. Per the germline V gene, CDR1 is SQVTM and CDR2 is ANQGSEA. The CDR3 extends over 12 amino acids. CDR3 loop: CSVGRDGGELFF. In nucleotides, the CDR3 is TGCAGCGTTGGCAGGGATGGCGGGGAGCTGTTTTTT.

The V gene is TRBV19, the J gene TRBJ1-6, with no clear D. The germline V gene has CDR1 LNHDA and CDR2 SQIVND (reference sequence). The CDR3 extends over 13 amino acids. With 3 bases removed from V and 7 bases from J, the gap between germline ends came to 7 bases. This chain's CDR3 is CASSISQNSPLHF. The DNA for the CDR3 is TGTGCCAGTAGTATTAGCCAGAATTCACCCCTCCACTTT.

This chain uses TRBV10-3 with TRBJ1-1; D is unresolved. Per the germline V gene, CDR1 is ENHRY and CDR2 is SYGVKD. V was clipped by 4 bases and J by 2 bases, with 17 bases between them. The CDR3 is 16 amino acids. The CDR3 region is CAISAGASGLNTEAFF. CDR3 coding DNA: TGTGCCATCAGTGCTGGCGCATCGGGTCTTAACACTGAAGCTTTCTTT.

The chain employs TRBV5-1 and TRBJ1-1, with D uncertain. There are 15 residues in the CDR3. Germline V gene sequence: CDR1 SGHRS, CDR2 YFSETQ. V was pared by 0 bases and J by 5 bases, with 14 bases between. In DNA form, the CDR3 reads TGCGCCAGCAGCTTGGGAGGGAAACTTACGACTGAAGCTTTCTTT. It is translated as CASSLGGKLTTEAFF.

This sequence joins TRBV2 and TRBJ2-2, with 7 nucleotides matching TRBD2. Per germline, CDR1 SNHLY and CDR2 FYNNEI. The trim removed 4 bases at V and 7 bases at J, leaving 6 bases unmatched. The CDR3 covers 14 residues. The CDR3 DNA reads TGTGCCAGCAGTGTACAAGCGGGGTACGGGGAGCTGTTTTTT. This encodes CASSVQAGYGELFF.

This chain uses TRBV30 with TRBJ1-3; D is possibly TRBD1 (6 bases). CDR1 and CDR2 (germline): GTSNPN, SVGIG (reference sequence). Trimming took off 5 bases at V and 2 bases at J, with 13 bases between the two ends. The CDR3 has 14 residues. The CDR3 spells CAWDAGVAGNTIYF. The CDR3 DNA sequence: TGTGCCTGGGATGCAGGGGTGGCTGGAAACACCATATATTTT. Variable domain in full (rest from reference TRBV30 and TRBJ1-3): SQTIHQWPATLVQPVGSPLSLECTVEGTSNPNLYWYRQAAGRGLQLLFYSVGIGQISSEVPQNLSASRPQDRQFILSSKKLLLSDSGFYLCAWDAGVAGNTIYFGEGSWLTVV.

The count of this clone is one. At one end the junction does not follow the germline gene, possibly because of a read error. V is TRBV7-6 and J is TRBJ1-2, with TRBD1 matching 12 bases. Germline loops: CDR1 SGHVS, CDR2 FNYEAQ. There are 17 residues in the CDR3. CDR3: CTSSFGKGQGALKGYTF. CDR3 DNA: TGTACCAGCAGCTTCGGAAAGGGACAGGGGGCGCTAAAAGGCTACACCTTC. The full variable domain, its missing parts supplied by reference TRBV7-6 and TRBJ1-2, is GAGVSQSPRYKVTKRGQDVALRCDPISGHVSLYWYRQALGQGPEFLTYFNYEAQQDKSGLPNDRFSAERPEGSISTLTIQRTEQRDSAMYRCTSSFGKGQGALKGYTFGSGTRLTVV.

CDR3 coding DNA: TGTGCCAGTAGTTCTCGACTGGGAGGCGGCTACGAGCAGTACGTC. It specifies CASSSRLGGGYEQYV. The chain couples TRBV19 to TRBJ2-7; the D gene is possibly TRBD2 (6 bases). The CDR3 runs to 15 residues. Trimming took off 5 bases at V and 3 bases at J, with 17 bases between the two ends. Germline V gene data show CDR1 as LNHDA and CDR2 as SQIVND (reference sequence).

V and J are TRBV7-2 and TRBJ2-1, with 9 bases identical to TRBD2. CDR3 length: 15 amino acids. Germline V gene data show CDR1 as SGHTA and CDR2 as FQGNSA. V gave up 5 bases and J gave up 5 bases; unmatched junction bases: 7. The DNA for the CDR3 is TGTGCCAGCAGCCGTCTGGGGACTAGCCACAATGAGCAGTTCTTC. Protein sequence: CASSRLGTSHNEQFF. The whole variable domain, filled in from reference TRBV7-2 and TRBJ2-1, reads GAGVSQSPSNKVTEKGKDVELRCDPISGHTALYWYRQSLGQGLEFLIYFQGNSAPDKSGLPSDRFSAERTGGSVSTLTIQRTQQEDSAVYLCASSRLGTSHNEQFFGPGTRLTVL.

The chain carries TRBV11-2 and TRBJ1-3; 9 nucleotides align to TRBD1. The CDR3 runs 15 residues. V lost 5 bases and J lost 4; bases outside the gene matches: 6. CDR1 and CDR2 from the germline V gene are SGHAT and FQNNGV. The CDR3, as DNA: TGTGCCAGCAGCACCCGGACAGGGGTCGGAAACACCATATATTTT. Protein sequence: CASSTRTGVGNTIYF.

The gene calls are TRBV14 and TRBJ1-1; D uncertain. The CDR3 runs 13 residues. V was pared by 3 bases and J by 6 bases, with 11 bases between. Germline values: CDR1 SGHDN, CDR2 FVKESK. Here the CDR3 reads CASSQWALSEAFF. CDR3 coding DNA: TGTGCCAGCAGCCAGTGGGCGTTGTCTGAAGCTTTCTTT.

This chain uses TRBV19 with TRBJ1-6; possible D gene TRBD1, 5 bases. The germline V gene has CDR1 LNHDA and CDR2 SQIVND (reference sequence). The CDR3 runs 18 residues. Trimming took 7 bases from V and 9 from J, leaving 28 bases between them. The CDR3 spells CASTSRPLSTDWSSPLHF. The DNA for the CDR3 is TGTGCCAGTACCTCAAGACCCCTTTCGACAGATTGGAGTTCACCCCTCCACTTT.

This chain joins TRBV18 and TRBJ1-5, with a tentative D call TRBD1 (6 bases). Germline CDR1 and CDR2: KGHSH and LQKENI. Trimming cost V 2 bases and J 7 bases, with 9 bases left between them. CDR3 length equals 13 residues. CDR3 amino acids: CASSPWGQQPQHF. DNA for the CDR3: TGTGCCAGCTCACCATGGGGGCAACAGCCCCAGCATTTT.

The chain combines TRBV10-2 with TRBJ2-7; D remains ambiguous. CDR3 length: 15 amino acids. Germline CDR1 WSHSY, CDR2 SAAADI. V lost 3 bases, J lost 0 bases, and 12 bases lay in between. The CDR3 bases are TGCGCCAGCAGTGACCCCCAAATGAGCTCCTACGAGCAGTACGTC. Encoded protein: CASSDPQMSSYEQYV.

CDR3 amino acids: CASSLGPVDNQPQHF. Written as DNA, the CDR3 is TGCGCCAGCAGCTTGGGGCCAGTCGACAATCAGCCCCAGCATTTT. The chain carries TRBV5-1 and TRBJ1-5; the D is unclear. There are 15 residues in the CDR3. CDR1 and CDR2 from the germline V gene are SGHRS and YFSETQ. Trimming shortened V by 0 bases and J by 3 bases, and 10 bases separated the two germline ends.

The chain is built from TRBV29-1 and TRBJ2-1, with TRBD1 matching over 7 bases. The CDR3 has 14 amino acids. V lost 6 bases and J lost 1; bases outside the gene matches: 6. The germline V gene encodes CDR1 SQVTM and CDR2 ANQGSEA. DNA of the CDR3: TGCAGCGTCGGCGCGACAGGGTCCTACAATGAGCAGTTCTTC. Encoded protein: CSVGATGSYNEQFF.

The chain couples TRBV3-1 (or the pseudogene TRBV3-2) to TRBJ1-6, with 7 bases aligning to TRBD1. V was pared by 4 bases and J by 5 bases, with 5 bases of the junction left unmatched. The germline V gene encodes CDR1 LGHDT and CDR2 YNNKEL (reference sequence). The CDR3 is 15 residues long. The CDR3 loop is CASSLGTVNNSPLHF. The CDR3 region has the DNA TGTGCCAGCAGCCTCGGGACAGTGAATAATTCACCCCTCCACTTT.

The rearrangement links TRBV30 to TRBJ1-1, with 7 nucleotides matching TRBD1. V was clipped by 1 base and J by 4 bases; unmatched bases: 6. From germline, CDR1 is GTSNPN and CDR2 SVGIG (reference sequence). CDR3 size: 14 residues. DNA for the CDR3: TGTGCCTGGAGTGCCCGTGACAGGGCCACTGAAGCTTTCTTT. Its translation is CAWSARDRATEAFF.

V is TRBV5-1 and J is TRBJ2-1; 12 nucleotides match TRBD2. The CDR3 is 18 residues long. V shed 0 bases, J shed 10 bases, and the junction held 14 bases outside the gene matches. Germline assignment: CDR1 SGHRS and CDR2 YFSETQ. CDR3 in amino acids: CASSLATRLAGAHGEQFF. DNA for the CDR3: TGCGCCAGCAGCTTGGCCACACGACTAGCGGGGGCCCACGGGGAGCAGTTCTTC.

V is TRBV3-1 (or the pseudogene TRBV3-2) and J is TRBJ1-4; D ambiguous. Trimming left V 3 bases short and J 5 bases short, with 10 bases between. The CDR3 contains 14 residues. The germline CDR1 and CDR2 sequences are LGHDT and YNNKEL (reference sequence). CDR3 protein: CASSHLGPNEKLFF. The CDR3 DNA sequence: TGTGCCAGCAGCCACTTGGGCCCGAATGAAAAACTGTTTTTT.

This clone was seen a handful of times. The chain combines TRBV7-2 with TRBJ2-7; D is uncertain. The germline CDR1 and CDR2 sequences are SGHTA and FQGNSA. Trimming pared 5 bases from V and 2 bases from J, leaving 13 bases between. The CDR3 has 14 residues. CDR3 loop: CASSLGPSTYEQYV. In nucleotides, the CDR3 is TGTGCCAGCAGCCTAGGCCCCTCTACCTACGAGCAGTACGTC.